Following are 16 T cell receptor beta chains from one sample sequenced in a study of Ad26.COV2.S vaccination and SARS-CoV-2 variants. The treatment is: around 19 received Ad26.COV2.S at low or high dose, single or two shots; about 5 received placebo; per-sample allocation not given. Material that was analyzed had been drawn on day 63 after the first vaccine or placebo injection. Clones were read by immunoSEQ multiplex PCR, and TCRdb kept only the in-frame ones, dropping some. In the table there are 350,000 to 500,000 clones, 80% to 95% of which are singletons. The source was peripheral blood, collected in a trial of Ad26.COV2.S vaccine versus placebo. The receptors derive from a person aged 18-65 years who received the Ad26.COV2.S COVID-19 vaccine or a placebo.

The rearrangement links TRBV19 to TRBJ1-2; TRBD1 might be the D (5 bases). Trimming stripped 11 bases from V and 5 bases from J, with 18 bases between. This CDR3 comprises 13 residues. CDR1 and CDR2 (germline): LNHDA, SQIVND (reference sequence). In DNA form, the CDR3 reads TGTGCCTCAGGGAGAGAAACAGATTATGGCTACACCTTC. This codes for CASGRETDYGYTF.

CDR3 loop: CASSVGLQGAEKLFF. In DNA form, the CDR3 reads TGTGCCAGCAGCGTAGGACTCCAGGGGGCTGAAAAACTGTTTTTT. The chain combines TRBV9 with TRBJ1-4; 8 bases align to TRBD1. The CDR3 totals 15 residues. V trimming: 0 bases; J trimming: 7 bases; junction bases outside the gene matches: 5. Per the germline V gene, CDR1 is SGDLS and CDR2 is YYNGEE. Complete variable domain (other parts from reference TRBV9 and TRBJ1-4): DSGVTQTPKHLITATGQRVTLRCSPRSGDLSVYWYQQSLDQGLQFLIQYYNGEERAKGNILERFSAQQFPDLHSELNLSSLELGDSALYFCASSVGLQGAEKLFFGSGTQLSVL.

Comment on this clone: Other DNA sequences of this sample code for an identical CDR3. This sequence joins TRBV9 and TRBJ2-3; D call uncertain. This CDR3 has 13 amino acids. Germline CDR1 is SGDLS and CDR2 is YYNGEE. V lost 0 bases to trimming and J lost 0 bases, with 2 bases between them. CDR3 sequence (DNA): TGTGCCAGCAGCGTAGGGAGCACAGATACGCAGTATTTT. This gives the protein CASSVGSTDTQYF.

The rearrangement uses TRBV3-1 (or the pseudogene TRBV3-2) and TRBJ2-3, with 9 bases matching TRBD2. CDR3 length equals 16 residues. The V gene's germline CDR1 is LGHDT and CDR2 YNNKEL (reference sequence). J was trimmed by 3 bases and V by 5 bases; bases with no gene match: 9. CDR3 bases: TGTGCCAGCAGCTCCCGAACTAGCGGGCCTACAGATACGCAGTATTTT. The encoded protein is CASSSRTSGPTDTQYF.

As DNA, the CDR3 is TGTGCCAGCACCAGACGGGAGGATCGCAACACCGGGGAGCTGTTTTTT. Its protein product is CASTRREDRNTGELFF. The V call is TRBV6-6, the J call TRBJ2-2; TRBD2 matches 7 bases. The CDR3 length is 16 residues. Germline-derived CDR1 and CDR2 are MNHNY and SVGAGI (reference sequence). The V segment lost 7 bases and the J segment 2 bases; nucleotides outside the gene matches: 10.

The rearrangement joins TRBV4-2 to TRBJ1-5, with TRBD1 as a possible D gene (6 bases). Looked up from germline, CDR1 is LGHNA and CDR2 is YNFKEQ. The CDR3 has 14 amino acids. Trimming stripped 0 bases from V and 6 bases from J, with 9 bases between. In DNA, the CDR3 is TGTGCCAGCAGCCAAGATGGGGGGCCTCAGCCCCAGCATTTT. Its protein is CASSQDGGPQPQHF.

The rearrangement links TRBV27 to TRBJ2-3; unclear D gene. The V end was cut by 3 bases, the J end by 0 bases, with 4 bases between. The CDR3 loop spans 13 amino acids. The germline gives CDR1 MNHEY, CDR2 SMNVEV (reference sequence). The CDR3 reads CASSFESTDTQYF. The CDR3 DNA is TGTGCCAGCAGTTTTGAGAGCACAGATACGCAGTATTTT.

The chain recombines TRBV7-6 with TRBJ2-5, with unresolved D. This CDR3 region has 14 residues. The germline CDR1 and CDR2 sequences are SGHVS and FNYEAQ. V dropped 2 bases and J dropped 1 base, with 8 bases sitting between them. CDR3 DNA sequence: TGTGCCAGCAGCTTAACTTACAGCCAAGAGACCCAGTACTTC. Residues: CASSLTYSQETQYF.

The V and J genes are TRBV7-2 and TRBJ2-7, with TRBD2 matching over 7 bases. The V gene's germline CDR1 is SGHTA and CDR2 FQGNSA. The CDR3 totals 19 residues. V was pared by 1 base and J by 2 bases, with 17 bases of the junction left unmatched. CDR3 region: CASSLVGPASGHTTYEQYF. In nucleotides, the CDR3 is TGTGCCAGCAGCTTAGTGGGTCCCGCTAGCGGTCATACAACCTACGAGCAGTACTTC.

Here the CDR3 DNA reads TGTGCCAGCAGTGCCGCGGCCCCTAATGAAAAACTGTTTTTT. Protein sequence: CASSAAAPNEKLFF. The chain combines TRBV28 with TRBJ1-4, with D uncertain. V lost 5 bases, J lost 3 bases, and 10 bases lay in between. The CDR3 is made up of 14 amino acids. In germline, CDR1 is MDHEN, CDR2 SYDVKM. Based on the CDR3 plus reference TRBV28 and TRBJ1-4, the full variable domain is DVKVTQSSRYLVKRTGEKVFLECVQDMDHENMFWYRQDPGLGLRLIYFSYDVKMKEKGDIPEGYSVSREKKERFSLILESASTNQTSMYLCASSAAAPNEKLFFGSGTQLSVL.

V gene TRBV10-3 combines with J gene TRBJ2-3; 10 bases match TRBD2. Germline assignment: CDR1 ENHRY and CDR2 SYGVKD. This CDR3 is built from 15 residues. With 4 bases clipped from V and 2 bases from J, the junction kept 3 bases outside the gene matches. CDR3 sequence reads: CAISGTSGDTDTQYF. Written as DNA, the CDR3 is TGTGCCATCAGTGGAACTAGCGGGGACACAGATACGCAGTATTTT.

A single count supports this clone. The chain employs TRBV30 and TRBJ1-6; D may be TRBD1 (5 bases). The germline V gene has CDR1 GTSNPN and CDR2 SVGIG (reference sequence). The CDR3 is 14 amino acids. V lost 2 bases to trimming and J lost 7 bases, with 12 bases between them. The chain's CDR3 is CAWSPGTGNSPLHF. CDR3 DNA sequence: TGTGCCTGGAGTCCCGGGACGGGGAATTCACCCCTCCACTTT.

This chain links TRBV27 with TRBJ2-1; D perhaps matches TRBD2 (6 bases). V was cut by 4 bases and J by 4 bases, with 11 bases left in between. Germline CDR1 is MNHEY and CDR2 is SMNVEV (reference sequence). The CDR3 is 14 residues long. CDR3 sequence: CASSWSSDYNEQFF. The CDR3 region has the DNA TGTGCCAGCAGTTGGTCTAGCGATTACAATGAGCAGTTCTTC.

The CDR3 here is CASSEASETQYF. In DNA form, the CDR3 reads TGTGCCAGCAGTGAAGCGTCGGAGACCCAGTACTTC. The rearrangement uses TRBV2 and TRBJ2-5; D is uncertain. V dropped 0 bases and J dropped 5 bases, with 4 bases sitting between them. The CDR3 runs to 12 residues. Germline CDR1 is SNHLY and CDR2 is FYNNEI.

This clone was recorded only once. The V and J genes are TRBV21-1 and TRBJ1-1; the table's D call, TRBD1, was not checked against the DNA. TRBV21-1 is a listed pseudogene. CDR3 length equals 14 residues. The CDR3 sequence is CASSTGQLNTEAFF. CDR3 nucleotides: TGTGCCAGCAGCACGGGACAGCTGAACACTGAAGCTTTCTTT.

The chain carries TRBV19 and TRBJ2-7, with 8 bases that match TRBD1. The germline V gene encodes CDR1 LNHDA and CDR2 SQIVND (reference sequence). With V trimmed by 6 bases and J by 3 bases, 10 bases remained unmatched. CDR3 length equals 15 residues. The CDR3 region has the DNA TGTGCCAGTAGCAGAGTCCTAACAGGGGGCTACGAGCAGTACTTC. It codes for CASSRVLTGGYEQYF.